These T cell receptor beta chains were read from a single sample in a study of blood T cell repertoires in COVID-19. This table comes from immunoSEQ multiplex PCR, and its TCRdb copy is limited to in-frame clones, with some not included. The table has more than 55,000 clones, more than 60% seen once; the top ten hold approximately 14%. The source material was peripheral blood. These receptors all come from a woman aged 70-85 years with acute or convalescent COVID-19. Each CDR3 is given with its conserved first and last residue. The order of the fields is V gene, clone size, J gene, D gene, CDR3 DNA, CDR3 protein. A D gene is named only where the DNA matches it firmly. The size entry is marked missing in some rows and otherwise reads once, few, many or a size class.

TRBV7-9	NA	TRBJ2-2	NA	TGTGCCAGCATCAGGAGTAGGGGAGGTACCGGGGAGCTGTTTTTT	CASIRSRGGTGELFF
TRBV14	NA	TRBJ2-1	TRBD2	TGTGCCAGCAGCCAAGATAGAATAGCGGGGGGGCATACCGCAGTCCACAATGAGCAGTTCTTC	CASSQDRIAGGHTAVHNEQFF
TRBV7-3	NA	TRBJ1-1	NA	TGTGCCAGCAGCTTTGCCGGGAACACTGAAGCTTTCTTT	CASSFAGNTEAFF
TRBV27	NA	TRBJ1-5	NA	TGTGCCAGCAGGTCCGGGACTCCCGGTCAGCCCCAGCATTTT	CASRSGTPGQPQHF
TRBV5-1	NA	TRBJ1-1	NA	TGCGCCAGCAGCTTCGGGGCTGAAGCTTTCTTT	CASSFGAEAFF
TRBV18	NA	TRBJ1-5	NA	TGTGCCAGCTCACCACGGGGTCCCAGGGATCCTCAGCCCCAGCATTTT	CASSPRGPRDPQPQHF
TRBV5-4	few	TRBJ2-1	TRBD1	TGTGCCAGCAGCCTGGGGAGGGACAGGGTCCATGAGCAGTTCTTC	CASSLGRDRVHEQFF
TRBV19	NA	TRBJ1-6	TRBD1	TGTGCCAGTAGTATTGAGGGGGCCGATAATTCACCCCTCCACTTT	CASSIEGADNSPLHF
TRBV2	NA	TRBJ1-1	TRBD1	TGTGCCAGCAGAGAAATAACAGGGGTATACACTGAAGCTTTCTTT	CASREITGVYTEAFF
TRBV5-4	NA	TRBJ2-3	TRBD2	TGTGCCAGCAGCTCCGGTAGCGGGGGGGCCGCAGATACGCAGTATTTT	CASSSGSGGAADTQYF
TRBV25-1	NA	TRBJ2-7	NA	TGTGCCAGCAGTCCGCGACAGACCTACGAGCAGTACTTC	CASSPRQTYEQYF